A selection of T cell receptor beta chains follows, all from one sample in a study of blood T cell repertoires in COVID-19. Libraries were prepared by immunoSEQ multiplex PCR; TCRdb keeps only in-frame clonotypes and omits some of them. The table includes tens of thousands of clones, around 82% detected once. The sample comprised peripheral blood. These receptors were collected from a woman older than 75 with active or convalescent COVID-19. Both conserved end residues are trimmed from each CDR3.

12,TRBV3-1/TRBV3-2,ASSQVPGKTEAF
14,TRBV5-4,ASSSGGGWNGYGYT
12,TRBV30,AWKTGGGPYEQY
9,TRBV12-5,ASGLSSTIY
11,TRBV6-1,ASSERRDQPQH
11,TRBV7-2,ASSSPESYEQY
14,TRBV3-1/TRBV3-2,ASSRTSGQDSYGYT
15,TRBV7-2,ASSPSKGTSVAYEQY
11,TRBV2,ATNRGVDQPQH
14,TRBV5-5,ASSLTSAPGTDTQY
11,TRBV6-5,ASSRQGGGELF
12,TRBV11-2,ASSTTSGSETQY
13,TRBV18,ASSPPGTRYGEQY
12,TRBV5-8,ASSSPGQSYGYT
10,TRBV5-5,ASSLFAYEQY
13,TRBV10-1,ASSDGSHSYNEQF
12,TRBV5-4,ASSHPGLLNEQF
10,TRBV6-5,ASSTGANVLT
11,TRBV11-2,ASSPGTSGRWF
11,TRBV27,ASSRARDQPQH
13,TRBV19,ASSLDRGVRYGYT
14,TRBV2,ASAKQLGGLGYEQY
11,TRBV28,ASMYDGAYEQY
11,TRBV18,ASSRQGNYGYT
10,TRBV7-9,ASSLVSHEQY
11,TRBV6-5,ASSYRGNQPQH
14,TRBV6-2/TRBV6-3,ASSYPSGSLPDTQY
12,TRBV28,ASSLGRRGNIQY
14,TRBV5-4,ASSLSRTSGRGEQY
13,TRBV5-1,ASSVTGTGGYGYT
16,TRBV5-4,ASSFRLAGYLNTGELF
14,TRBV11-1,ASSLGVGRFAYEQY
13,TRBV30,AWSGFGKMNTEAF
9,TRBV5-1,ASGLEGEQY
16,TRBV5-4,ASSFGLAGDIVYNEQF
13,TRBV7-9,ASSPIGSSGNEQF
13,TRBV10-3,AISEGGSSNSPLH